This T cell receptor (beta chain) was sequenced during a study of shared clonotypes between healthy human individuals. Whole-study findings and limits: Roughly 5% of naive CD4 clonotypes were shared across a handful of donors. In having few donors, the study represented limited genetic and exposure-history diversity.

This clone was observed a handful of times. Its antigen is not identified. Samples underwent the assay at deep level. Sequenced by immunoSEQ multiplex PCR; TCRdb stores in-frame clones only, minus some. The sample yields about 2.1 million clones, about 93% seen once. Selected positively for CCR7 and CD45RO-negative, naive CD8 cells excluded terminally differentiated effector memory CD45RA+ cells. The donors, all of them Caucasian adults, lived in Nashville, Tennessee. This sequence was found in a young man in good health. Some clones in this sample may be carry-over from other donors' samples. Sequenced: naive CD8+ T cells from PBMCs.

CDR3 sequence: CASSHSPPGNTIYF. The CDR3 DNA reads as TGTGCCAGCAGCCACTCCCCGCCGGGAAACACCATATATTTT. The V call is TRBV14, the J call TRBJ1-3, with D hard to call. In germline, CDR1 is SGHDN, CDR2 FVKESK. V was clipped by 3 bases and J by 4 bases, with 10 bases between them. CDR3 length equals 14 residues.